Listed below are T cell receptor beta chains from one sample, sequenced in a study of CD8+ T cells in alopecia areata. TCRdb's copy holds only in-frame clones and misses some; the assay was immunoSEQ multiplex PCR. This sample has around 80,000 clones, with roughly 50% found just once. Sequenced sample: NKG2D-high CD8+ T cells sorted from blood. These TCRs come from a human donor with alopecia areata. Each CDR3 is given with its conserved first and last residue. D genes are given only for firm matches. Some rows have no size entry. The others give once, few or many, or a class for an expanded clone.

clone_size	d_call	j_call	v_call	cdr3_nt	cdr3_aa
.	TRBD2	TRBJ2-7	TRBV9	TGTGCCAGCAGCGTAGAGGGGAGGGCGATCGAGCAGTACTTC	CASSVEGRAIEQYF
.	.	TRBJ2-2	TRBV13	TGTGCCAGCAGCTTGACAAGTAACACCGGGGAGCTGTTTTTT	CASSLTSNTGELFF
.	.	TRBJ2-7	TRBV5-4	TGTGCCAGCAGCTTGCAACAGTCCGAGCAGTACTTC	CASSLQQSEQYF
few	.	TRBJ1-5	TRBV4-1	TGCGCCAGCAGCCTTACCAGGGACACTCCAAGCAATCAGCCCCAGCATTTT	CASSLTRDTPSNQPQHF
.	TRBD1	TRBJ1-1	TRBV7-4	TGTGCCAGCAGCTTGGACAGGGATCCTGAAGCTTTCTTT	CASSLDRDPEAFF
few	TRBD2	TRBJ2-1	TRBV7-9	TGTGCCAGCAGCTTAGGGACTAGTCTCTACAATGAGCAGTTCTTC	CASSLGTSLYNEQFF
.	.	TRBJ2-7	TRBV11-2	TGTGCCAGCAGCTCCACCCCCCACCCCTTCTACGAGCAGTACTTC	CASSSTPHPFYEQYF
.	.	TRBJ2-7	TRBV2	TGTGCCAGCATTGGGACCGCAATCCACGAGCAGTACTTC	CASIGTAIHEQYF
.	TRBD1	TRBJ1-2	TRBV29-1	TGCAGCGTTGAAGCTAGACAGGGGGCAAACTATGGCTACACCTTC	CSVEARQGANYGYTF
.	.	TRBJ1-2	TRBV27	TGTGCCAGCAGCCCACAGGGAGGTGACTATGGCTACACCTTC	CASSPQGGDYGYTF
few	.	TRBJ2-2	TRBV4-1	TGCGCCAGCAGCCAAGATGCTGCCTTCACCGGGGAGCTGTTTTTT	CASSQDAAFTGELFF
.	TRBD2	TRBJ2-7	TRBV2	TGTGCCAGCACACCAAAAAGCGGGGCCCCCTACGAGCAGTACTTC	CASTPKSGAPYEQYF
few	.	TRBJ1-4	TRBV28	TGTGCCAGCAGTTTTCGACAGACTAATGAAAAACTGTTTTTT	CASSFRQTNEKLFF
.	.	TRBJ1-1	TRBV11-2	TGTGCCAGCAGCCAAGTCCCGGGGAAGAACATGAACACTGAAGCTTTCTTT	CASSQVPGKNMNTEAFF
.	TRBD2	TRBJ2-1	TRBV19	TGTGCCAGTATGGGACTAGCGGGAGAGTCCTACAATGAGCAGTTCTTC	CASMGLAGESYNEQFF
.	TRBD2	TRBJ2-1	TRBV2	TGTGCCAGCAGTTCGACTAGCGGGGCCGGTAATGAGCAGTTCTTC	CASSSTSGAGNEQFF
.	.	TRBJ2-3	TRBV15	TGTGCCACGAGGGACGGAGACACAGATACGCAGTATTTT	CATRDGDTDTQYF
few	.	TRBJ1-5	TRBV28	TGTGCCAGCAGTCAACCCCCTTGGGGGGGCAATCAGCCCCAGCATTTT	CASSQPPWGGNQPQHF
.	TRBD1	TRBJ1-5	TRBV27	TGTGCCAGCAGCTCCGGGACAGGGGGCCCGTATAGCAATCAGCCCCAGCATTTT	CASSSGTGGPYSNQPQHF
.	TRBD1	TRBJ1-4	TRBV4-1	TGCGCCAGCAGCCAAGACCCCCCGGGACAGACTAATGAAAAACTGTTTTTT	CASSQDPPGQTNEKLFF
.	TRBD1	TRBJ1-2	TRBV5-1	TGCGCCAGCAGCTCGGGGACAGGCGGCTACACCTTC	CASSSGTGGYTF
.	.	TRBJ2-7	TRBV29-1	TGCAGCGTTGAAGAACGACGCCAGGACCCTTACGAGCAGTACTTC	CSVEERRQDPYEQYF
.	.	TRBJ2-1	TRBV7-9	TGTGCCAGCAGCTTAGACAATGAGCAGTTCTTC	CASSLDNEQFF
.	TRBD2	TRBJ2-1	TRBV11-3	TGTGCCAGCAGCCTCTCGGGTGAGCGGGGGCTGTACAATGAGCAGTTCTTC	CASSLSGERGLYNEQFF